The 16 T cell receptor beta chains presented below share a single source sample, sequenced in a study of a mutant IDH1 vaccine in newly diagnosed glioma. Sequencing used immunoSEQ multiplex PCR; TCRdb keeps in-frame clones, though not all of them. This table holds about 94,000 clones, about 90% found once. Time point meaning: week 47, end of study. The investigators gave 300 ug of mutant IDH1 20-mer peptide in each vaccine dose, together with topical imiquimod. These TCRs' antigens remain unknown. Here the sequenced sample was PBMCs, taken from a glioma patient whose treatment included an IDH1 peptide vaccine. Receptors originate from a woman aged 45-59 years with glioma.

The chain recombines TRBV7-8 with TRBJ1-3; D gene uncertain. Germline V gene data show CDR1 as SGHVS and CDR2 as FQNEAQ. Trimming shortened V by 5 bases and J by 0 bases, and 14 bases separated the two germline ends. The length of the CDR3 is 16 residues. This CDR3 reads CASSHGRSFSGNTIYF. CDR3 in DNA: TGTGCCAGCAGCCACGGACGGAGCTTCTCTGGAAACACCATATATTTT. Using reference TRBV7-8 and TRBJ1-3 for the parts outside the CDR3, the full variable domain is GAGVSQSPRYKVAKRGQDVALRCDPISGHVSLFWYQQALGQGPEFLTYFQNEAQLDKSGLPSDRFFAERPEGSVSTLKIQRTQQEDSAVYLCASSHGRSFSGNTIYFGEGSWLTVV.

V and J are TRBV7-6 and TRBJ2-7, with D unresolved. Looked up from germline, CDR1 is SGHVS and CDR2 is FNYEAQ. V dropped 1 base and J dropped 6 bases, with 10 bases sitting between them. This CDR3 spans 13 amino acids. The DNA of the CDR3 is TGTGCCAGCAGCTTAGTGGTCCTGGGCGAGCAGTACTTC. Its protein product is CASSLVVLGEQYF. Full variable domain (remainder filled in from reference TRBV7-6 and TRBJ2-7): GAGVSQSPRYKVTKRGQDVALRCDPISGHVSLYWYRQALGQGPEFLTYFNYEAQQDKSGLPNDRFSAERPEGSISTLTIQRTEQRDSAMYRCASSLVVLGEQYFGPGTRLTVT.

This chain uses TRBV30 with TRBJ2-5, with D tentatively TRBD1 (8 bases). Germline V gene sequence: CDR1 GTSNPN, CDR2 SVGIG (reference sequence). The CDR3 contains 15 residues. The V end was cut by 0 bases, the J end by 1 base, with 12 bases between. CDR3 nucleotide sequence: TGTGCCTGGAGTGTACAGGGGGGGCCCCAAGAGACCCAGTACTTC. Translating it yields CAWSVQGGPQETQYF. The full variable domain, with the rest looked up from reference TRBV30 and TRBJ2-5, is SQTIHQWPATLVQPVGSPLSLECTVEGTSNPNLYWYRQAAGRGLQLLFYSVGIGQISSEVPQNLSASRPQDRQFILSSKKLLLSDSGFYLCAWSVQGGPQETQYFGPGTRLLVL.

V is TRBV10-2 and J is TRBJ2-5; no definite D call. The tail of the sequence fits TRBJ2-7 better, so the J call may be wrong. From germline, CDR1 is WSHSY and CDR2 SAAADI. This CDR3 is built from 11 residues. This chain's CDR3 is CASSEIREQYF. CDR3 sequence (DNA): TGCGCCAGCAGTGAGATCCGCGAGCAGTACTTC.

This chain uses TRBV9 with TRBJ2-1, with D perhaps matching TRBD1 (5 bases). This CDR3 comprises 15 residues. V was trimmed by 3 bases and J by 0 bases, leaving 10 bases between them. CDR1 is SGDLS and CDR2 is YYNGEE in the germline V gene. The CDR3 loop reads CASSARQSSYNEQFF. In DNA, the CDR3 is TGTGCCAGCAGCGCCAGACAGAGCTCCTACAATGAGCAGTTCTTC. Together with reference TRBV9 and TRBJ2-1, the CDR3 gives the full variable domain: DSGVTQTPKHLITATGQRVTLRCSPRSGDLSVYWYQQSLDQGLQFLIQYYNGEERAKGNILERFSAQQFPDLHSELNLSSLELGDSALYFCASSARQSSYNEQFFGPGTRLTVL.

The rearrangement links TRBV7-8 to TRBJ1-5; maybe TRBD1 (5 bases). The V end was cut by 3 bases, the J end by 1 base, with 13 bases between. Germline CDR1 and CDR2: SGHVS and FQNEAQ. CDR3 length: 16 amino acids. In DNA form, the CDR3 reads TGTGCCAGCAGCTTCGGGGCACCGATAAGCAATCAGCCCCAGCATTTT. This codes for CASSFGAPISNQPQHF.

The rearrangement links TRBV6-6 to TRBJ1-3; the D is unclear. Germline V CDR1 and CDR2: MNHNY, SVGAGI (reference sequence). This CDR3 region has 15 residues. Deletions cut 0 bases from V and 4 bases from J, with 10 bases between. DNA of the CDR3: TGTGCCAGCAGTTACTCGAGGGCTGAAGGAAACACCATATATTTT. This gives the protein CASSYSRAEGNTIYF.

This clone came up a few times. J is TRBJ2-1 and V is TRBV5-1; D might be TRBD2 (6 bases). CDR1 SGHRS and CDR2 YFSETQ come from the germline V gene. CDR3 length: 14 residues. Trimming left V 0 bases short and J 9 bases short, with 13 bases between. The CDR3, as DNA: TGCGCCAGCAGCTTGGCGGGAGCCCCTTTTGAGCAGTTCTTC. Translation gives CASSLAGAPFEQFF. Variable domain in full (rest from reference TRBV5-1 and TRBJ2-1): KAGVTQTPRYLIKTRGQQVTLSCSPISGHRSVSWYQQTPGQGLQFLFEYFSETQRNKGNFPGRFSGRQFSNSRSEMNVSTLELGDSALYLCASSLAGAPFEQFFGPGTRLTVL.

The chain employs TRBV9 and TRBJ2-1; D gene ambiguous. The CDR3 sequence is 12 residues long. The V end was cut by 4 bases, the J end by 7 bases, with 9 bases between. Germline V gives CDR1 SGDLS, CDR2 YYNGEE. Here the CDR3 reads CASSREGNEQFF. The CDR3, as DNA: TGTGCCAGCAGCCGTGAAGGGAATGAGCAGTTCTTC.

V usage is TRBV7-2 and J usage is TRBJ2-7, with 11 bases matching TRBD2. The J segment lost 3 bases and the V segment lost 5 bases, leaving 3 bases of the junction unmatched. Germline V gene lookup returns CDR1 SGHTA and CDR2 FQGNSA. The CDR3 is 14 residues long. The CDR3 DNA follows: TGTGCCAGCAGCCGACTAGCGGGGATCTACGAGCAGTACTTC. Protein: CASSRLAGIYEQYF.

This clone occurred once. The chain employs TRBV28 and TRBJ2-7, with 7 bases fitting TRBD1. In germline, CDR1 is MDHEN, CDR2 SYDVKM. V was clipped by 6 bases and J by 3 bases; unmatched bases: 8. The CDR3 consists of 14 residues. The CDR3 here is CASSLDRVDYEQYF. The CDR3 DNA reads as TGTGCCAGCAGCCTCGACAGGGTTGACTACGAGCAGTACTTC. Looking up the rest from reference TRBV28 and TRBJ2-7 gives the full variable domain: DVKVTQSSRYLVKRTGEKVFLECVQDMDHENMFWYRQDPGLGLRLIYFSYDVKMKEKGDIPEGYSVSREKKERFSLILESASTNQTSMYLCASSLDRVDYEQYFGPGTRLTVT.

V and J are TRBV11-2 and TRBJ2-6, with 12 bases identical to TRBD2. The CDR3 spans 19 residues. Trimming took 3 bases from V and 1 from J; bases not matched to a gene: 7. Germline V CDR1 and CDR2: SGHAT, FQNNGV. Here the CDR3 DNA reads TGTGCCAGCAGCTTCGCCCGACTAGCGGGAGTTTCTGGGGCCAACGTCCTGACTTTC. Its protein product is CASSFARLAGVSGANVLTF.

This clone was picked up a small number of times. This sequence joins TRBV7-9 and TRBJ2-7; no firm D call. There are 14 residues in the CDR3. The germline V gene encodes CDR1 SEHNR and CDR2 FQNEAQ (reference sequence). Trimming took 1 base from V and 5 from J, leaving 12 bases between them. The CDR3 nucleotides are TGTGCCAGCAGCTTAGGAGACGCCTTGGACGAGCAGTACTTC. Amino acid sequence: CASSLGDALDEQYF.

The genes are TRBV4-1 and TRBJ2-1; 7 bases map to TRBD2. The CDR3 runs 14 residues. Germline V gene sequence: CDR1 MGHRA, CDR2 YSYEKL. After removal of 4 bases from V and 6 bases from J, the junction contained 6 bases not matched to a gene. In DNA, the CDR3 is TGCGCCAGCAGCCCGCCGGGGGGATTCAATGAGCAGTTCTTC. Protein sequence: CASSPPGGFNEQFF.

The chain couples TRBV19 to TRBJ1-5; D is possibly TRBD1 (6 bases). V gave up 2 bases and J gave up 0 bases, with 17 bases separating them. The CDR3 is 18 amino acids. Germline CDR1 is LNHDA and CDR2 is SQIVND (reference sequence). CDR3 in DNA: TGTGCCAGTAGTATAACGACAGGTCGGATTCCTAGCAATCAGCCCCAGCATTTT. Protein product: CASSITTGRIPSNQPQHF.

The V call is TRBV5-1, the J call TRBJ1-1; the D is unclear. V shed 0 bases and J shed 4 bases, with 13 bases lying between them. Looked up from germline, CDR1 is SGHRS and CDR2 is YFSETQ. This CDR3 comprises 15 residues. The CDR3 spells CASSLEGGWFTEAFF. In DNA form, the CDR3 reads TGCGCCAGCAGCTTGGAGGGAGGGTGGTTCACTGAAGCTTTCTTT.